This T cell receptor beta chain was captured by sequencing in a study of regulatory T cells in long-lasting Graves disease. The study, taken as a whole, reports: There was favoring of TRBV28, TRBJ1-2 and TRBJ2-5 in persistent disease.

Sequencing libraries for TCR beta were prepared with iRepertoire HTBI primers and Arm-PCR of CDR3 regions. TCRdb re-analysed the multiplex PCR reads in MiXCR, keeping a single row per CDR3 protein. The repertoire has some 500,000 distinct CDR3 sequences, roughly 13% of them found once; the top ten carry roughly 10%. The CDR3 sequence is 14 residues long. The V gene end was trimmed by 3 bases and the J gene end by 6 bases; junction bases not matched to a gene: 5. Germline V gene lookup returns CDR1 SQVTM and CDR2 ANQGSEA. Note on this clonotype: Its antigen is still unknown.

This sample's time point: newly diagnosed GD, antithyroid drugs for less than 3 months. Construction of the TCR library relied on RNA isolated from PBMCs. Peripheral blood, around 9 milliliters per patient, was collected in EDTA tubes. This sample was also put to use in a study of T cells in Graves' hyperthyroidism and ophthalmopathy. From that report: Most thyroid clonotypes that were expanded above 0.001 also turned up in blood.

This receptor was identified in a man aged 30-40 years with Graves disease. This specimen consisted of peripheral blood mononuclear cells (PBMCs), obtained at new diagnosis, from a patient treated with antithyroid drugs. The chain carries TRBV29-1 and TRBJ2-2, with 9 bases that match TRBD1. The CDR3 is CSVDEDRGPGELFF. DNA of the CDR3: TGCAGCGTTGATGAGGACAGGGGCCCCGGGGAGCTGTTTTTT.